The 22 T cell receptor beta chains below were found in one sample sequenced in a study of blood T cell repertoires in COVID-19. Libraries were prepared by immunoSEQ multiplex PCR; TCRdb keeps only in-frame clonotypes and omits some of them. The table includes approximately 300,000 clones, about nine tenths detected once. Material: PBMCs or T cells enriched from blood (not recorded which). The receptors originated from a man aged 60 to 69 who had recovered from COVID-19.

This clone was found a few times. The chain has TRBV19 and TRBJ2-2; D ambiguous. V lost 2 bases to trimming and J lost 6 bases, with 10 bases between them. Germline CDR1 is LNHDA and CDR2 is SQIVND (reference sequence). This CDR3 region has 14 residues. CDR3: CASSILTVPGELFF. Here the CDR3 DNA reads TGTGCCAGTAGTATACTTACAGTCCCCGGGGAGCTGTTTTTT.

The chain recombines TRBV7-3 with TRBJ2-1; D perhaps matches TRBD2 (5 bases). CDR1 is SGHTA, CDR2 FQGTGA, per germline. Trimming shortened V by 5 bases and J by 6 bases, and 17 bases separated the two germline ends. This CDR3 comprises 15 residues. CDR3 amino acids: CASSPGVGAPNEQFF. DNA for the CDR3: TGTGCCAGCAGCCCCGGCGTGGGAGCCCCCAATGAGCAGTTCTTC.

The rearrangement uses TRBV11-2 and TRBJ2-2; 7 bases are a match to TRBD2. The germline CDR1 and CDR2 sequences are SGHAT and FQNNGV. The CDR3 runs 16 residues. Trimming took 3 bases from V and 0 from J; bases not matched to a gene: 4. DNA of the CDR3: TGTGCCAGCAGCTTCCGTAGCGGGTCGAACACCGGGGAGCTGTTTTTT. Its translation is CASSFRSGSNTGELFF.

V and J are TRBV27 and TRBJ2-3; D is possibly TRBD2 (6 bases). The length of the CDR3 is 13 residues. Trimming left V 7 bases short and J 2 bases short, with 10 bases between. Germline V CDR1 and CDR2: MNHEY, SMNVEV (reference sequence). In DNA form, the CDR3 reads TGTGCCAGCATCGGCGGGAACACAGATACGCAGTATTTT. It specifies CASIGGNTDTQYF.

The V gene is TRBV7-2, the J gene TRBJ2-7; weak D call: TRBD1 (6 bases). The CDR3 totals 13 residues. From germline, CDR1 is SGHTA and CDR2 FQGNSA. V was cut by 7 bases and J by 3 bases, with 13 bases left in between. The CDR3 region is CASTTGTNYEQYF. The CDR3 bases are TGTGCCAGCACTACCGGGACAAACTACGAGCAGTACTTC.

The table lists this clone with a count of one. This chain joins TRBV30 and TRBJ1-2; 7 nucleotides agree with TRBD1. The CDR3 has 11 residues. V was clipped by 5 bases and J by 6 bases; unmatched bases: 3. Germline loops: CDR1 GTSNPN, CDR2 SVGIG (reference sequence). CDR3 sequence reads: CAWVTGDGYTF. DNA for the CDR3: TGTGCCTGGGTTACAGGGGATGGCTACACCTTC.

The chain uses TRBV27 and TRBJ1-2; D gene uncertain. The CDR3 length is 13 residues. The germline CDR1 and CDR2 sequences are MNHEY and SMNVEV (reference sequence). V was clipped by 6 bases and J by 2 bases, with 10 bases between them. In nucleotides, the CDR3 is TGTGCCAGCAGCTGGGCCAGAAACTATGGCTACACCTTC. Its protein is CASSWARNYGYTF.

This clone was counted between two and nine times. The chain employs TRBV19 and TRBJ2-1, with 9 bases aligning to TRBD2. Germline CDR1 reads LNHDA; CDR2 reads SQIVND (reference sequence). CDR3 length equals 18 residues. The V segment lost 8 bases and the J segment 1 base; nucleotides outside the gene matches: 15. The CDR3: CASHGGREGSRSYNEQFF. The CDR3 region has the DNA TGTGCCAGTCACGGTGGGCGGGAGGGTTCCCGTTCCTACAATGAGCAGTTCTTC.

The J gene is TRBJ2-2, the V gene TRBV7-9, with 8 bases identical to TRBD2. The CDR3 covers 16 residues. V lost 2 bases, J lost 8 bases, and 10 bases stayed unmatched. Germline V gene sequence: CDR1 SEHNR, CDR2 FQNEAQ (reference sequence). CDR3 protein: CASSLWSGGSDGELFF. CDR3 DNA: TGTGCCAGCAGCTTATGGTCGGGAGGGTCCGATGGGGAGCTGTTTTTT.

The J gene is TRBJ2-1, the V gene TRBV4-1, with 15 bases fitting TRBD2. The CDR3 loop spans 20 amino acids. Germline-derived CDR1 and CDR2 are MGHRA and YSYEKL. V was clipped by 2 bases and J by 0 bases; unmatched bases: 8. The CDR3 here is CASSQTGLAGGQSSYNEQFF. CDR3 DNA: TGCGCCAGCAGCCAAACCGGACTAGCGGGAGGGCAGAGCTCCTACAATGAGCAGTTCTTC.

The chain employs TRBV5-8 and TRBJ1-2, with a possible D match to TRBD1 (5 bases). The CDR3 sequence is 15 residues long. V was cut by 3 bases and J by 4 bases, with 16 bases left in between. Germline V gives CDR1 SGHTS, CDR2 YDEGEE. In DNA, the CDR3 is TGTGCCAGCAGCTGGGTGACGGGGGGGACCTATGGCTACACCTTC. This encodes CASSWVTGGTYGYTF.

This chain connects TRBV24-1 to TRBJ2-1; no clear D gene. Between the trimmed V and J ends, which lost 3 bases and 9 bases, there was a span of 11 bases. The germline CDR1 and CDR2 sequences are KGHDR and SFDVKD. CDR3 length equals 13 residues. The CDR3, as DNA: TGTGCCACCAGTGATACATCTACGGGTGAGCAGTTCTTC. Translation: CATSDTSTGEQFF.

V and J are TRBV27 and TRBJ2-7; 8 bases match TRBD2. CDR1 is MNHEY, CDR2 SMNVEV, per germline (reference sequence). The CDR3 extends over 15 amino acids. Trimming removed 6 bases from V and 0 bases from J; junction bases left unmatched: 7. The CDR3 region is CASREAGANSYEQYF. CDR3 bases: TGTGCCAGCAGAGAAGCGGGAGCCAACTCCTACGAGCAGTACTTC.

The chain links TRBV5-1 to TRBJ2-2; 9 nucleotides align to TRBD2. CDR1 SGHRS and CDR2 YFSETQ come from the germline V gene. CDR3 length equals 14 residues. Germline trimming cut 5 bases from V and 3 bases from J; bases unmatched to any gene: 2. CDR3 amino acids: CASRAGGDTGELFF. In DNA form, the CDR3 reads TGCGCCAGCAGAGCGGGAGGAGACACCGGGGAGCTGTTTTTT.

This rearrangement joins TRBV2 to TRBJ2-3; D perhaps matches TRBD1 (6 bases). V lost 6 bases and J lost 2, with 9 bases in between. Germline values: CDR1 SNHLY, CDR2 FYNNEI. The CDR3 sequence is 13 residues long. The CDR3 is CASSGTYTDTQYF. In DNA form, the CDR3 reads TGTGCCAGCAGCGGGACATACACAGATACGCAGTATTTT.

The CDR3 protein is CASSLASGTVGGYTF. The CDR3 DNA follows: TGTGCCAGCAGTTTGGCTTCCGGGACAGTAGGTGGCTACACCTTC. V gene TRBV6-2 or TRBV6-3 combines with J gene TRBJ1-2; 7 bases are shared with TRBD1. The germline gives CDR1 MNHEY, CDR2 SVGEGT. The CDR3 consists of 15 residues. The V gene end was trimmed by 4 bases and the J gene end by 7 bases; junction bases not matched to a gene: 12.

The V and J genes are TRBV24-1 and TRBJ2-6, with a possible D match to TRBD2 (6 bases). Germline V gene sequence: CDR1 KGHDR, CDR2 SFDVKD. The CDR3 is 17 residues long. Trimming left V 4 bases short and J 0 bases short, with 12 bases between. The CDR3, as DNA: TGTGCCACCAGTGAATGGGTCGGGGGCTCTGGGGCCAACGTCCTGACTTTC. Encoded protein: CATSEWVGGSGANVLTF.

The chain has TRBV7-9 and TRBJ2-7; 7 nucleotides agree with TRBD2. Germline V CDR1 and CDR2: SEHNR, FQNEAQ (reference sequence). The CDR3 sequence is 14 residues long. V shed 5 bases and J 12 bases; nucleotides not matched to a gene: 16. CDR3 in amino acids: CASSPRGEGQMRYF. In nucleotides, the CDR3 is TGTGCCAGCAGCCCCCGGGGGGAGGGGCAAATGAGGTACTTC.

This clone showed up just once. The CDR3 DNA sequence: TGTGCCAGTAGTATAGATTTGGAACAGGGGTCCACCGGGGAGCTGTTTTTT. As protein: CASSIDLEQGSTGELFF. V and J are TRBV19 and TRBJ2-2; TRBD1 aligns across 7 bases. With 0 bases clipped from V and 4 bases from J, the junction kept 8 bases outside the gene matches. This CDR3 spans 17 amino acids. In germline, CDR1 is LNHDA, CDR2 SQIVND (reference sequence).

The rearrangement uses TRBV19 and TRBJ1-3, with 7 positions matching TRBD1. The V and J ends lost 6 bases and 0 bases, in that order; junction bases with no gene match: 11. The V gene's germline CDR1 is LNHDA and CDR2 SQIVND (reference sequence). The CDR3 covers 17 residues. The CDR3 spells CASRRTFGTDSGNTIYF. The CDR3, as DNA: TGTGCCAGTAGACGGACATTCGGGACAGACTCTGGAAACACCATATATTTT.

This clone was detected once. The rearrangement links TRBV7-2 to TRBJ2-2; tentative D call: TRBD2 (5 bases). The germline CDR1 and CDR2 sequences are SGHTA and FQGNSA. Trimming left V 5 bases short and J 4 bases short, with 14 bases between. This CDR3 is built from 15 residues. CDR3 loop: CASSRGLPSTGELFF. Here the CDR3 DNA reads TGTGCCAGCAGCCGCGGACTCCCAAGCACCGGGGAGCTGTTTTTT.

The chain recombines TRBV7-2 with TRBJ2-7; possible D gene TRBD1, 5 bases. There are 15 residues in the CDR3. V shed 5 bases and J shed 0 bases, with 14 bases lying between them. The germline gives CDR1 SGHTA, CDR2 FQGNSA. This chain's CDR3 is CASSPRTPSSYEQYF. The CDR3 DNA reads as TGTGCCAGCAGCCCCCGGACACCCAGCTCCTACGAGCAGTACTTC.